A selection of T cell receptor beta chains follows, all from one sample in a study of blood T cell repertoires in COVID-19. TCRdb keeps only in-frame clones here, not all; method: immunoSEQ multiplex PCR. Of over 200,000 clones listed, roughly 90% are singletons. Sequencing was performed on peripheral blood. These receptors all come from a man in his sixties with COVID-19, enrolled during active disease. CDR3s include the opening cysteine and the closing phenylalanine or tryptophan. Each record gives: J gene, V gene, D gene, clone size, CDR3 length, CDR3 DNA, CDR3 protein. D genes are given only for firm matches. Only some rows state a clone size, as once, few, many or a class for expanded clones.

TRBJ2-7,TRBV28,TRBD1,.,17,TGTGCCAGCAGTTCAATAGTGCTGGACAGGGTAACCTACGAGCAGTACTTC,CASSSIVLDRVTYEQYF
TRBJ1-6,TRBV7-9,.,.,14,TGTGCCAGCAGCTTAGGGGAGGGATACTCACCCCTCCACTTT,CASSLGEGYSPLHF
TRBJ2-2,TRBV9,.,.,16,TGTGCCAGCAGCGTAGACAGTGGCGGGACGGGCGGGGAGCTGTTTTTT,CASSVDSGGTGGELFF
TRBJ2-2,TRBV7-3,TRBD1,.,16,TGTGCCAGCAGCTTAATGGGACAGGGGACGGTCGGGGAGCTGTTTTTT,CASSLMGQGTVGELFF
TRBJ1-2,TRBV9,TRBD1,.,14,TGTGCCAGCAGCGTTGGACAGGGGAACTATGGCTACACCTTC,CASSVGQGNYGYTF
TRBJ1-2,TRBV6-6,.,.,15,TGTGCCAGCAGTTACTCGACGCTGGGCAACTATGGCTACACCTTC,CASSYSTLGNYGYTF
TRBJ1-6,TRBV12-5,.,.,14,TGTGCTAGTGGTCCACAGGGAGTGAATTCACCCCTCCACTTT,CASGPQGVNSPLHF
TRBJ1-2,TRBV3-1/TRBV3-2,.,.,12,TGTGCCAGCAGCCAGGGGAGAGATGGCTACACCTTC,CASSQGRDGYTF
TRBJ2-5,TRBV11-2,.,.,14,TGTGCCAGCAGCTTTACACAGGTTTCTGAGACCCAGTACTTC,CASSFTQVSETQYF
TRBJ1-4,TRBV12-5,TRBD1,.,14,TGTGCTAGTGGTCTAGGGGGCTTGAGAGAAAAACTGTTTTTT,CASGLGGLREKLFF
TRBJ2-2,TRBV5-1,TRBD1,.,15,TGCGCCAGCAGCTCCGGGACAGGGAACACCGGGGAGCTGTTTTTT,CASSSGTGNTGELFF
TRBJ1-1,TRBV19,.,few,17,TGTGCCAGTAGTATAGGGCCTCCCCGGGGTATGAACACTGAAGCTTTCTTT,CASSIGPPRGMNTEAFF
TRBJ2-7,TRBV5-8,.,.,13,TGTGCCAGCAGCTTGAACAGGATCTACGAGCAGTACTTC,CASSLNRIYEQYF
TRBJ2-1,TRBV7-2,.,.,17,TGTGCCAGCAGCTCCCGCCCGCAGGGTAGCTTCTACAATGAGCAGTTCTTC,CASSSRPQGSFYNEQFF